The source of this T cell receptor (beta chain) is a study of CD4 and CD8 cells across lung adenocarcinoma regions. MiXCR, run by TCRdb on the PCR reads, gives a single entry per CDR3 protein. This sample has 5,500 to 7,500 distinct CDR3 sequences, with about 54% found just once. Localized lung adenocarcinoma, a non-small cell lung cancer, affected the donors. Details on this clonotype: Compared with germline, one end of the junction differs, possibly owing to a read error.

This sequence originates from a male donor with lung adenocarcinoma. The CD4 and CD8 labels of this study may be unreliable. Material: CD8+ T cells from the center of a lung tumor.

For the CDR3, the DNA is TGTGCCGGGGGTTTCGGGGGCCGTGACCAAGATACCCAGTATTTC. Encoded protein: CAGGFGGRDQDTQYF. V and J are TRBV27 and TRBJ2-5; tentatively, D is TRBD1 or TRBD2 (6 bases each). The CDR3 extends over 15 amino acids. Germline V gene lookup returns CDR1 MNHEY and CDR2 SMNVEV (reference sequence).